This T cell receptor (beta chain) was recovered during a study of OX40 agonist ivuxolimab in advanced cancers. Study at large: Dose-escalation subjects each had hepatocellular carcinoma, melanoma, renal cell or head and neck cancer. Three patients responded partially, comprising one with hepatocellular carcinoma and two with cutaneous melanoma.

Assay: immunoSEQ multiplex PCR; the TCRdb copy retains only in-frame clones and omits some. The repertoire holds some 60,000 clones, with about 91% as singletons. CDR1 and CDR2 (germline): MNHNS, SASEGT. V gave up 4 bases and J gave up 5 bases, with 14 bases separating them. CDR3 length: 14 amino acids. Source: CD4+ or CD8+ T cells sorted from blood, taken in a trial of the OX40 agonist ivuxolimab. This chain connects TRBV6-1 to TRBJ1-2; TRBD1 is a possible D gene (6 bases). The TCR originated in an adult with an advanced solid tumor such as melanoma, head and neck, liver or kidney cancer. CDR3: CASSAGDTRYGYTF. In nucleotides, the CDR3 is TGTGCCAGCAGTGCCGGGGACACCCGATATGGCTACACCTTC.